This is a list of T cell receptor beta chains from one sample in a study of blood T cell repertoires in COVID-19. Using immunoSEQ multiplex PCR, the repertoire was profiled, and TCRdb retains in-frame clones only, with some absent. In the table there are 200,000 to 300,000 clones, about nine tenths of which are singletons. Sample: peripheral blood. These receptors came from a man aged 30 to 39 with COVID-19, enrolled during active disease. Each CDR3 is given with its conserved first and last residue. Each record gives: clone size, J gene, V gene, D gene, CDR3 DNA, CDR3 protein. A D gene is named only where the DNA matches it firmly. Expanded clones get a size class; other rows say once, few or many, or leave the size out.

NA,TRBJ2-7,TRBV6-1,NA,TGTGCCAGCAGTGAAGACAGGTTGGTCTACGAGCAGTACTTC,CASSEDRLVYEQYF
NA,TRBJ2-6,TRBV5-1,NA,TGCGCCAGCACGACTTTGGGACACGGCCTGTCCTCTGGGGCCAACGTCCTGACTTTC,CASTTLGHGLSSGANVLTF
NA,TRBJ2-4,TRBV29-1,TRBD1,TGCAGCGTCCTGGACAGGGGCAAAAACATTCAGTACTTC,CSVLDRGKNIQYF
once,TRBJ2-7,TRBV6-5,NA,TGTGCCAGCACCCTAAGGCAGGGTACCTACGAGCAGTACTTC,CASTLRQGTYEQYF
few,TRBJ2-1,TRBV5-6,TRBD2,TGTGCCAGCAGCTTGGTTGGCGGGGGAACCTACAATGAGCAGTTCTTC,CASSLVGGGTYNEQFF
NA,TRBJ1-6,TRBV3-1/TRBV3-2,NA,TGTGCCAGCAGCCAAAGGGAGGGTGTAAATAATTCACCCCTCCACTTT,CASSQREGVNNSPLHF
NA,TRBJ2-7,TRBV5-4,TRBD1,TGTGCCAGCAGCTTGCCGGGACAGTCAACCTACGAGCAGTACTTC,CASSLPGQSTYEQYF
NA,TRBJ2-1,TRBV10-3,TRBD2,TGTGCCATCAGTGAGGGAGCGGGGCCCTCCTACAATGAGCAGTTCTTC,CAISEGAGPSYNEQFF
NA,TRBJ1-1,TRBV5-4,NA,TGTGCCAGCAGCTTGGGTCGGAGGGGCACTGAAGCTTTCTTT,CASSLGRRGTEAFF
NA,TRBJ1-6,TRBV19,NA,TGTGCCAGTAACAGGGTCGGTTCACCCCTCCACTTT,CASNRVGSPLHF
NA,TRBJ2-1,TRBV7-9,TRBD2,TGTGCCAGCAGCTTAGTCTCGGGGGGGCCACACAATGAGCAGTTCTTC,CASSLVSGGPHNEQFF
NA,TRBJ2-2,TRBV5-1,TRBD2,TGCGCCAGCAGCTTGCGACTAGCGGGGGCAAACGGGGAGCTGTTTTTT,CASSLRLAGANGELFF
NA,TRBJ1-1,TRBV18,TRBD1,TGTGCCAGCTCACCAAAGGAGGACAGGGGGTTTGCTTTCTTT,CASSPKEDRGFAFF
NA,TRBJ2-1,TRBV14,TRBD1,TGTGCCAGCAGCCGCCAGGGACAGCCAAACAATGAGCAGTTCTTC,CASSRQGQPNNEQFF
NA,TRBJ1-6,TRBV18,NA,TGTGCCAGCTCACTTACCCGGGGGGGTAAACACAGCTCCTATAATTCACCCCTCCACTTT,CASSLTRGGKHSSYNSPLHF
NA,TRBJ1-5,TRBV5-1,NA,TGCGCCAGCTCCGCAGGGGACAATCAGCCCCAGCATTTT,CASSAGDNQPQHF
NA,TRBJ2-7,TRBV5-1,NA,TGCGCCAGCAGCCGTTCGACTTTAGACGAGCAGTACTTC,CASSRSTLDEQYF